This T cell receptor (beta chain) is drawn from a study of Graves' ophthalmopathy and Graves' hyperthyroidism. Trimming removed 4 bases at V and 7 bases at J, with 15 bases between. This CDR3 contains 13 residues. Germline assignment: CDR1 SGHTS and CDR2 YDEGEE. Using RNA transcripts, the TCR beta CDR3 regions were amplified. In the first round, RT-PCR was carried out with HTBI primers, and a multiplex PCR formed the second round. TCRdb reprocessed the multiplex PCR reads with MiXCR, giving one entry per CDR3 protein. Here the sample spans some 250,000 distinct CDR3 sequences, around 50% being singletons.

This clonotype was obtained from an adult man with Graves' ophthalmopathy. What was sequenced was peripheral blood. The chain carries TRBV5-8 and TRBJ2-7; D perhaps matches TRBD2 (6 bases). CDR3 sequence reads: CASSQGSAGEQYF. The CDR3 DNA reads as TGTGCCAGCAGCCAAGGTTCGGCGGGGGAGCAGTACTTC.